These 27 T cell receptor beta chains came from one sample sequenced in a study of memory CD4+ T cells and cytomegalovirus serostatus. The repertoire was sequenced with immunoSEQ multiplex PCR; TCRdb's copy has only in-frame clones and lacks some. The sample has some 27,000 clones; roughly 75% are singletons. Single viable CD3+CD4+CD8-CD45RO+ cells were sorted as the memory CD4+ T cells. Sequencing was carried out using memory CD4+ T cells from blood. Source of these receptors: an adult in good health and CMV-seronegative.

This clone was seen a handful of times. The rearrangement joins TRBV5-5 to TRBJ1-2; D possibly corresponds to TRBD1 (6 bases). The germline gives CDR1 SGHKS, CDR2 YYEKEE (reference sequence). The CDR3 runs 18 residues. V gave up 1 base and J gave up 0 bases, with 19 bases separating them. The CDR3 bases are TGTGCCAGCAGCTTGTGGGCGGCCAGGGGCAGACCTAACTATGGCTACACCTTC. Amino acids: CASSLWAARGRPNYGYTF.

CDR3 amino acids: CASSLTSYTDYGYTF. The CDR3 DNA is TGCGCCAGCAGCCTAACAAGTTACACTGACTATGGCTACACCTTC. The chain has TRBV5-1 and TRBJ1-2, with D unresolved. CDR3 length: 15 amino acids. V gave up 4 bases and J gave up 3 bases, with 16 bases separating them. CDR1 SGHRS and CDR2 YFSETQ come from the germline V gene.

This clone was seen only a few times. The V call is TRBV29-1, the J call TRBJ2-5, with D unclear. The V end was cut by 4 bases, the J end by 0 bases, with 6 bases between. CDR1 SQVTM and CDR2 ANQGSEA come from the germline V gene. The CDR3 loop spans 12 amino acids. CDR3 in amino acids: CSVALYQETQYF. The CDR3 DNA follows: TGCAGCGTTGCCCTCTACCAAGAGACCCAGTACTTC.

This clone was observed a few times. The CDR3 reads CASSSRAGGYNEQFF. CDR3 nucleotide sequence: TGTGCCAGCAGTTCCCGGGCAGGGGGGTACAATGAGCAGTTCTTC. The chain employs TRBV28 and TRBJ2-1; a weak D match, TRBD1 (7 bases). Germline V gene data show CDR1 as MDHEN and CDR2 as SYDVKM. Between the trimmed V and J ends, which lost 4 bases and 4 bases, there was a span of 14 bases. This CDR3 comprises 15 residues.

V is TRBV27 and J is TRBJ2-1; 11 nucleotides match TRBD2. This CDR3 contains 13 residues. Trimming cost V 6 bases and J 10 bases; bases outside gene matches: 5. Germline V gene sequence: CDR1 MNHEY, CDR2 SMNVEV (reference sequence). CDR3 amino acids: CASSPSGRREQFF. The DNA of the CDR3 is TGTGCCAGCAGCCCTAGCGGGAGGAGAGAGCAGTTCTTC.

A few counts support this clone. CDR3 sequence: CASTNGGRGGTQYF. The DNA for the CDR3 is TGTGCCAGCACAAATGGCGGGAGAGGGGGGACCCAGTACTTC. The chain is built from TRBV2 and TRBJ2-5; possibly TRBD2 for D (7 bases). Looked up from germline, CDR1 is SNHLY and CDR2 is FYNNEI. V was pared by 7 bases and J by 7 bases, with 19 bases between. This CDR3 region has 14 residues.

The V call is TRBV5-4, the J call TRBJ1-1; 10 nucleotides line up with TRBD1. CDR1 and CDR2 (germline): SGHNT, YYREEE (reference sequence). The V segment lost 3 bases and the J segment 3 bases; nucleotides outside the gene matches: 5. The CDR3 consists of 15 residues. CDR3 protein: CASSSPGQGHTEAFF. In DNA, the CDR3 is TGTGCCAGCAGCTCCCCGGGACAGGGGCACACTGAAGCTTTCTTT.

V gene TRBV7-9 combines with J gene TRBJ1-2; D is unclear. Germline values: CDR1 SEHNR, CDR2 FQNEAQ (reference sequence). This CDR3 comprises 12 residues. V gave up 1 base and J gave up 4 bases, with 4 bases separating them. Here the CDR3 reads CASSLDRYGYTF. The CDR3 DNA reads TGTGCCAGCAGCTTAGACCGCTATGGCTACACCTTC.

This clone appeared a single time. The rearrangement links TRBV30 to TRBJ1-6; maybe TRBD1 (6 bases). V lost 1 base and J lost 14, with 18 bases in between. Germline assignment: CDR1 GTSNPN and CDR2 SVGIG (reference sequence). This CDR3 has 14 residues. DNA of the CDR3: TGTGCCTGGAGTGCTACGGGAGGGGGGGTAACCCTCCACTTT. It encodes CAWSATGGGVTLHF.

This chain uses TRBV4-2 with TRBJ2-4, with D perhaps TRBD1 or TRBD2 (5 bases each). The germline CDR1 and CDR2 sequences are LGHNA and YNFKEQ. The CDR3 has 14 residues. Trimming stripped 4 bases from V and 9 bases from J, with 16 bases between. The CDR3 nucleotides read TGTGCCAGCAGCCCCAGGGACGCGTCGGGCATTCAGTACTTC. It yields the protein CASSPRDASGIQYF.

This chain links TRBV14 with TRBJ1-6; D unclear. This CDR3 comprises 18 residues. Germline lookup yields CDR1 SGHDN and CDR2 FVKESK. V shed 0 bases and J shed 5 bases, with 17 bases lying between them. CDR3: CASSQDPQSDVDNSPLHF. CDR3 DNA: TGTGCCAGCAGCCAAGATCCTCAGAGCGACGTAGATAATTCACCCCTCCACTTT. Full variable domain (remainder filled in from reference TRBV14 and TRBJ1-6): EAGVTQFPSHSVIEKGQTVTLRCDPISGHDNLYWYRRVMGKEIKFLLHFVKESKQDESGMPNNRFLAERTGGTYSTLKVQPAELEDSGVYFCASSQDPQSDVDNSPLHFGNGTRLTVT.

CDR3 coding DNA: TGTGCCAGCAGATCTTCGACGGGGGGTCGCACTGAAGCTTTCTTT. This sequence encodes CASRSSTGGRTEAFF. The gene calls are TRBV6-5 and TRBJ1-1, with a possible D match to TRBD1 (5 bases). Germline CDR1 MNHEY, CDR2 SVGAGI. This CDR3 spans 15 amino acids. The germline V and J ends were trimmed by 6 bases and 4 bases, with 18 bases remaining between them.

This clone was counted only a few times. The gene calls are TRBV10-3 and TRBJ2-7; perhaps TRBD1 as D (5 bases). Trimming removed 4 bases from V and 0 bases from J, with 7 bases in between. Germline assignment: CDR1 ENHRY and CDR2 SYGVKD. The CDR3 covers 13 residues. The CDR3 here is CAISGQGSYEQYF. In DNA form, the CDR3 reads TGTGCCATCAGTGGGCAGGGCTCCTACGAGCAGTACTTC.

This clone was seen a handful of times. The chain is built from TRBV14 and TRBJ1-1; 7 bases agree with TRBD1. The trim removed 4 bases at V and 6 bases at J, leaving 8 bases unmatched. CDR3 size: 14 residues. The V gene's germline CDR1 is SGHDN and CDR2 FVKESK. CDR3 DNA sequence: TGTGCCAGCAGCCCCGGGACAGTTGAACCTGAAGCTTTCTTT. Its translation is CASSPGTVEPEAFF.

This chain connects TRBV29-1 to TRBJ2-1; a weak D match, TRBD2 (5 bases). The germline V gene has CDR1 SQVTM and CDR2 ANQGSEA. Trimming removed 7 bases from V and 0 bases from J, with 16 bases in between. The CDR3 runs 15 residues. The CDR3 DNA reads TGCAGCGCCCCCAGCCGGAGGAGCTCCTACAATGAGCAGTTCTTC. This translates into CSAPSRRSSYNEQFF.

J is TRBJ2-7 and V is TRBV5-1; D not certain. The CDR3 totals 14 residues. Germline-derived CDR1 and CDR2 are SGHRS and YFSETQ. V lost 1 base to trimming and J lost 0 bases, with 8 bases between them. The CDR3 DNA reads TGCGCCAGCAGCTTGAGGCAGGACTCCTACGAGCAGTACTTC. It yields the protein CASSLRQDSYEQYF.

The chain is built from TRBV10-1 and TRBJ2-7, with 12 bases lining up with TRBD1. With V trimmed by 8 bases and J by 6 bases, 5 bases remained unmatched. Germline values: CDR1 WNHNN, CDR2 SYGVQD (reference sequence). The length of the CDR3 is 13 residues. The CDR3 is CASGGQGAGEQYF. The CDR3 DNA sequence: TGCGCCAGCGGGGGACAGGGGGCTGGCGAGCAGTACTTC.

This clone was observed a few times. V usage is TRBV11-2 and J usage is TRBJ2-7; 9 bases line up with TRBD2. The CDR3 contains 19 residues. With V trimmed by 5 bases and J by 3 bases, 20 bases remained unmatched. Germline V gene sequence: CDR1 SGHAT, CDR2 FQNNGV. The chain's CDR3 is CASSRLRAGTQREVYEQYF. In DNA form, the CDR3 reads TGTGCCAGCAGCCGACTACGAGCCGGGACGCAGCGGGAGGTCTACGAGCAGTACTTC.

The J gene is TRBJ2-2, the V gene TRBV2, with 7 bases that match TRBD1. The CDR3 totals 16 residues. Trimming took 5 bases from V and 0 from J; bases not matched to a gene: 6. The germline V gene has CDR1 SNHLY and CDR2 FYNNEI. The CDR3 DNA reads TGTGCCAGCAGTCTTGACAGGGTCGCGAACACCGGGGAGCTGTTTTTT. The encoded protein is CASSLDRVANTGELFF.

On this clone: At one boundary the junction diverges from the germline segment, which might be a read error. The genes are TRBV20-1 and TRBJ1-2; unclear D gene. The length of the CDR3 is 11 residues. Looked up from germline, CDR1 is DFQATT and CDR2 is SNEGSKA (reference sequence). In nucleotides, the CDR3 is TGCAGTATCAAAGCCGGGGTTTATCCCTCATTC. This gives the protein CSIKAGVYPSF.

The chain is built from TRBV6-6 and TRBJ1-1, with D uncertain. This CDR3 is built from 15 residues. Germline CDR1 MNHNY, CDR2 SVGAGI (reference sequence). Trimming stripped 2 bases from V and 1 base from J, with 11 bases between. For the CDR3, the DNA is TGTGCCAGCAGTTACGGCGGCACACCGAACACTGAAGCTTTCTTT. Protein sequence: CASSYGGTPNTEAFF.

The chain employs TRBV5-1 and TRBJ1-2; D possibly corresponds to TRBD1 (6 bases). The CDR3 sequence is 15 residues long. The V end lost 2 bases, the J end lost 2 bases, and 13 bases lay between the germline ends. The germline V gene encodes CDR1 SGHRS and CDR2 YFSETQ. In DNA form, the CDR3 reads TGCGCCAGCAGCTTCTCTCCAGGGGCCAACTATGGCTACACCTTC. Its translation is CASSFSPGANYGYTF.

The CDR3 here is CASSSLDGYEQYF. CDR3 nucleotides: TGTGCCAGCAGCTCACTGGACGGCTACGAGCAGTACTTC. The genes are TRBV6-5 and TRBJ2-7; unclear D gene. The length of the CDR3 is 13 residues. V was shortened by 6 bases and J by 3 bases, with 12 bases between the two germline ends. Germline CDR1 MNHEY, CDR2 SVGAGI.

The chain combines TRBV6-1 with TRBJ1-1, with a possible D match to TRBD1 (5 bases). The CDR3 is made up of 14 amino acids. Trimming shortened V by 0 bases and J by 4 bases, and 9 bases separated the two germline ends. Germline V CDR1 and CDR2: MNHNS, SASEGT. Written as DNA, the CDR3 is TGTGCCAGCAGTGAAGCGGAGCAGGGCACTGAAGCTTTCTTT. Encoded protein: CASSEAEQGTEAFF.

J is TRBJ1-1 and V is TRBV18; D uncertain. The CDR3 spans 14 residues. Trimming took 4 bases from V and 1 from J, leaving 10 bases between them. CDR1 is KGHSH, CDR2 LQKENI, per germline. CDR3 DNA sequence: TGTGCCAGCTCACTAGATCGGAAGAACACTGAAGCTTTCTTT. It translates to CASSLDRKNTEAFF.

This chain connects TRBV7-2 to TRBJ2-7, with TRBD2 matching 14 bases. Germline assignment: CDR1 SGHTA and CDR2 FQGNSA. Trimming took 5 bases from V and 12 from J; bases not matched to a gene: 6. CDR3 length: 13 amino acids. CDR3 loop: CASSLGTSGSPYF. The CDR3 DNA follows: TGTGCCAGCAGCCTCGGGACTAGCGGGAGTCCGTACTTC.

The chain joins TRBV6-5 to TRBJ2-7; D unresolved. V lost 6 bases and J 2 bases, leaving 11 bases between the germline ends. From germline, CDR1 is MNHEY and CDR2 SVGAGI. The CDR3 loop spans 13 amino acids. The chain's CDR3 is CASSFQEPYEQYF. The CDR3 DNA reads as TGTGCCAGCAGCTTCCAGGAGCCCTACGAGCAGTACTTC.